The 22 T cell receptor beta chains below were found in one sample sequenced in a study of blood T cell repertoires in COVID-19 (dated by TCRdb to the early 2020s). Library creation used the immunoSEQ multiplex PCR assay. The clones in this table, taken by TCRdb from immuneACCESS, are in-frame only. Not every clone is retained; where verified, under half of the shortfall comes from an unresolved V gene, and the cause of the rest is unknown. In all, the sample holds hundreds of thousands of clones, and 80% to 90% of those were seen once. More than 0.95% of the sample comes from the top ten. Sequencing input: PBMCs or T cells enriched from blood (not recorded which). The receptors shown here come from a man aged 25-40 years who had recovered from COVID-19.

The rearrangement links TRBV19 to TRBJ2-7; no clear D. CDR3 length equals 14 residues. Per germline, CDR1 LNHDA and CDR2 SQIVND (reference sequence). Trimming removed 4 bases at V and 3 bases at J, with 13 bases between. The CDR3 DNA follows: TGTGCCAGTAGTACCTTGATAGGCGGCTACGAGCAGTACTTC. Translating it yields CASSTLIGGYEQYF.

V is TRBV14 and J is TRBJ2-7; TRBD1 matches at 7 bases. This CDR3 has 13 amino acids. The ends lost 6 bases at V and 0 bases at J; junction bases unmatched: 2. Germline CDR1 and CDR2: SGHDN and FVKESK. CDR3 DNA: TGTGCCAGCAGTAGGGACAGCTCCTACGAGCAGTACTTC. Residues: CASSRDSSYEQYF.

The rearrangement joins TRBV10-3 to TRBJ2-5; the match to TRBD1 covers 10 bases. Trimming removed 6 bases from V and 2 bases from J; junction bases left unmatched: 6. Germline loops: CDR1 ENHRY, CDR2 SYGVKD. The CDR3 covers 15 residues. The CDR3: CAISPGTGDQETQYF. For the CDR3, the DNA is TGTGCCATCAGCCCCGGGACAGGGGATCAAGAGACCCAGTACTTC.

The chain couples TRBV7-9 to TRBJ2-1; TRBD2 is a possible D gene (6 bases). With 6 bases removed from V and 7 bases from J, the gap between germline ends came to 13 bases. Germline-derived CDR1 and CDR2 are SEHNR and FQNEAQ (reference sequence). This CDR3 has 13 amino acids. The CDR3 is CASSLGGWNEQFF. The CDR3 region has the DNA TGTGCCAGCAGTCTTGGGGGGTGGAATGAGCAGTTCTTC.

The CDR3 protein is CASMQLVSYNEQFF. Here the CDR3 DNA reads TGTGCCAGCATGCAATTAGTATCTTACAATGAGCAGTTCTTC. The J gene is TRBJ2-1, the V gene TRBV28; D not certain. Germline V gene data show CDR1 as MDHEN and CDR2 as SYDVKM. Trimming stripped 7 bases from V and 4 bases from J, with 14 bases between. The CDR3 consists of 14 residues.

J is TRBJ2-3 and V is TRBV6-1, with 7 bases aligning to TRBD2. The CDR3 spans 15 residues. The trim removed 3 bases at V and 0 bases at J, leaving 3 bases unmatched. Germline V gene sequence: CDR1 MNHNS, CDR2 SASEGT. The CDR3 bases are TGTGCCAGCAGTGACCCAGCGGGGAGCACAGATACGCAGTATTTT. Encoded protein: CASSDPAGSTDTQYF.

The chain uses TRBV28 and TRBJ1-3, with D possibly being TRBD1 (5 bases). The CDR3 sequence is 17 residues long. Germline V CDR1 and CDR2: MDHEN, SYDVKM. V was cut by 2 bases and J by 0 bases, with 14 bases left in between. The DNA of the CDR3 is TGTGCCAGCAGTTTAGGGCCAGGGTCAACCTCTGGAAACACCATATATTTT. This sequence encodes CASSLGPGSTSGNTIYF.

This sequence joins TRBV27 and TRBJ2-6, with D hard to call. The CDR3 totals 20 residues. Germline CDR1 reads MNHEY; CDR2 reads SMNVEV (reference sequence). V was trimmed by 6 bases and J by 2 bases, leaving 26 bases between them. CDR3 protein: CASSNSKSTKAGPGANVLTF. In nucleotides, the CDR3 is TGTGCCAGCAGCAACTCTAAATCGACCAAGGCAGGCCCTGGGGCCAACGTCCTGACTTTC.

This chain connects TRBV7-9 to TRBJ1-5; TRBD1 might be the D (5 bases). Germline CDR1 SEHNR, CDR2 FQNEAQ (reference sequence). Deletions cut 4 bases from V and 5 bases from J, with 6 bases between. The CDR3 consists of 12 residues. In DNA form, the CDR3 reads TGTGCCAGCAGCTCGGGGGATCAGCCCCAGCATTTT. Translation gives CASSSGDQPQHF.

This clone was seen only once. The chain carries TRBV30 and TRBJ1-3, with D hard to call. The V end was cut by 0 bases, the J end by 0 bases, with 12 bases between. CDR3 length equals 16 residues. The germline gives CDR1 GTSNPN, CDR2 SVGIG (reference sequence). The CDR3 DNA sequence: TGTGCCTGGAGTGTACGCGCGGGCCACTCTGGAAACACCATATATTTT. This gives the protein CAWSVRAGHSGNTIYF.

The chain carries TRBV28 and TRBJ1-2, with TRBD1 as a possible D gene (5 bases). The ends were cut back, 5 bases at V and 4 bases at J, with 8 bases in the middle. Germline V gene sequence: CDR1 MDHEN, CDR2 SYDVKM. This CDR3 is built from 12 residues. CDR3 bases: TGTGCCAGCAGTCCCCAGGGCTATGGCTACACCTTC. Translation: CASSPQGYGYTF.

The J gene is TRBJ2-7, the V gene TRBV16, with 11 bases fitting TRBD2. Germline CDR1 is KGHSY and CDR2 is FQNENV. The CDR3 is made up of 20 amino acids. V gave up 6 bases and J gave up 0 bases; unmatched junction bases: 19. As DNA, the CDR3 is TGTGCCAGCAGAGGATACCAACGGGGACTAGCGGCATCTAGCTCCTACGAGCAGTACTTC. It codes for CASRGYQRGLAASSSYEQYF.

The CDR3 spells CSVVRQRDGEAFF. CDR3 nucleotide sequence: TGCAGCGTTGTCAGACAGCGCGATGGTGAAGCTTTCTTT. V is TRBV29-1 and J is TRBJ1-1; D is perhaps TRBD1 (5 bases). The V end lost 4 bases, the J end lost 7 bases, and 16 bases lay between the germline ends. The CDR3 consists of 13 residues. In germline, CDR1 is SQVTM, CDR2 ANQGSEA.

The chain carries TRBV28 and TRBJ2-1; possible D gene TRBD2, 5 bases. Germline loops: CDR1 MDHEN, CDR2 SYDVKM. This CDR3 comprises 15 residues. V was shortened by 2 bases and J by 7 bases, with 15 bases between the two germline ends. In nucleotides, the CDR3 is TGTGCCAGCAGTTTAGGGGAGACCCTCGCGAATGAGCAGTTCTTC. The encoded protein is CASSLGETLANEQFF.

The CDR3 sequence is CASSLSGGSNQPQHF. CDR3 sequence (DNA): TGTGCCAGCAGCTTATCAGGGGGGAGCAATCAGCCCCAGCATTTT. The chain recombines TRBV7-9 with TRBJ1-5; 7 positions agree with TRBD1. The CDR3 has 15 amino acids. The V and J ends lost 2 bases and 1 base, in that order; junction bases with no gene match: 2. The germline gives CDR1 SEHNR, CDR2 FQNEAQ (reference sequence).

The chain recombines TRBV19 with TRBJ2-6; 9 nucleotides agree with TRBD1. This CDR3 is built from 16 residues. Germline V lookup: CDR1 LNHDA, CDR2 SQIVND (reference sequence). V lost 5 bases and J lost 2; bases outside the gene matches: 4. In DNA form, the CDR3 reads TGTGCCAGTAGTCCACGACAGGGGGCTGGGGCCAACGTCCTGACTTTC. Encoded protein: CASSPRQGAGANVLTF.

The V and J genes are TRBV5-1 and TRBJ1-5; D is perhaps TRBD1 (5 bases). Germline-derived CDR1 and CDR2 are SGHRS and YFSETQ. The CDR3 extends over 15 amino acids. Trimming pared 4 bases from V and 5 bases from J, leaving 16 bases between. Here the CDR3 reads CASSPGREGHQPQHF. The CDR3 region has the DNA TGCGCCAGCAGCCCAGGGAGGGAGGGCCATCAGCCCCAGCATTTT.

The CDR3 DNA reads as TGCAGCGCCCCAAGGGGAGTACTAGCGGGAGTCAATGAGCAGTTCTTC. Protein: CSAPRGVLAGVNEQFF. This chain connects TRBV29-1 to TRBJ2-1, with TRBD2 identical over 11 bases. Germline V lookup: CDR1 SQVTM, CDR2 ANQGSEA. This CDR3 has 16 residues. V shed 7 bases and J 6 bases; nucleotides not matched to a gene: 14.

The genes are TRBV27 and TRBJ2-7; TRBD2 matches at 11 bases. V dropped 4 bases and J dropped 2; count of bases not matched to a gene: 4. The germline V gene has CDR1 MNHEY and CDR2 SMNVEV (reference sequence). The CDR3 consists of 15 residues. The CDR3 nucleotides are TGTGCCAGCAGTTCGGAGACTAGCGGGGCCTACGAGCAGTACTTC. Amino acid sequence: CASSSETSGAYEQYF.

This chain uses TRBV5-6 with TRBJ2-5; a possible D gene is TRBD2 (6 bases). This CDR3 spans 13 amino acids. Germline-derived CDR1 and CDR2 are SGHDT and YYEEEE. Trimming took 6 bases from V and 4 from J, leaving 13 bases between them. The DNA for the CDR3 is TGTGCCAGCATCCTAGGAGCGGGAGAGACCCAGTACTTC. Residues: CASILGAGETQYF.

DNA for the CDR3: TGTGCCAGTAGTATAGACGGGGGGCGAGATGAAAAACTGTTTTTT. This gives the protein CASSIDGGRDEKLFF. This chain links TRBV19 with TRBJ1-4, with D possibly matching TRBD1 (6 bases). The CDR3 has 15 amino acids. CDR1 and CDR2 from the germline V gene are LNHDA and SQIVND (reference sequence). V lost 0 bases and J 6 bases, leaving 11 bases between the germline ends.

The rearrangement uses TRBV27 and TRBJ2-1; 9 bases align to TRBD2. CDR3 length equals 18 residues. Germline V gene data show CDR1 as MNHEY and CDR2 as SMNVEV (reference sequence). J was trimmed by 1 base and V by 6 bases; bases with no gene match: 13. The CDR3 loop reads CASRLKPLAGVSYNEQFF. CDR3 bases: TGTGCCAGCAGGTTGAAACCTTTAGCGGGAGTATCCTACAATGAGCAGTTCTTC.